This entry lists 12 T cell receptor beta chains sequenced from one sample in a study of blood T cell repertoires in COVID-19. Assay: immunoSEQ multiplex PCR; the TCRdb copy retains only in-frame clones and omits some. There are approximately 280,000 clones in the sample; around 85% occur only once, and less than 6.5% lies in the top ten. Input material: peripheral blood. These TCRs come from a man in his forties or fifties with active or convalescent COVID-19.

The chain links TRBV7-8 to TRBJ2-1; perhaps TRBD2 as D (7 bases). With 0 bases removed from V and 6 bases from J, the gap between germline ends came to 12 bases. Germline CDR1 reads SGHVS; CDR2 reads FQNEAQ. CDR3 length equals 15 residues. The CDR3: CASSLAGGGGNEQFF. CDR3 nucleotides: TGTGCCAGCAGCTTAGCGGGAGGGGGGGGCAATGAGCAGTTCTTC.

Note on this clone: Other DNA sequences in this sample translate to the same CDR3. The gene calls are TRBV5-1 and TRBJ1-1; D is perhaps TRBD1 (6 bases). V was pared by 4 bases and J by 1 base, with 11 bases between. CDR1 and CDR2 from the germline V gene are SGHRS and YFSETQ. CDR3 length: 14 residues. CDR3 bases: TGCGCCAGCAGCCCCGGACAGCAGAACACTGAAGCTTTCTTT. Translated: CASSPGQQNTEAFF.

This clone was counted a single time. The chain uses TRBV5-1 and TRBJ1-1; D call uncertain. This CDR3 spans 15 amino acids. Trimming left V 1 base short and J 3 bases short, with 13 bases between. The germline V gene encodes CDR1 SGHRS and CDR2 YFSETQ. CDR3 bases: TGCGCCAGCAGCTTGTCGCAAAGCGGGGACACTGAAGCTTTCTTT. It yields the protein CASSLSQSGDTEAFF.

This rearrangement joins TRBV5-4 to TRBJ1-1; the D is unclear. Trimming stripped 3 bases from V and 2 bases from J, with 17 bases between. The CDR3 has 16 residues. Germline lookup yields CDR1 SGHNT and CDR2 YYREEE (reference sequence). CDR3 residues: CASSSQSGSSNTEAFF. CDR3 DNA sequence: TGTGCCAGCAGCTCACAATCCGGGAGTTCCAACACTGAAGCTTTCTTT.

V usage is TRBV5-4 and J usage is TRBJ2-3; 8 bases line up with TRBD2. This CDR3 region has 16 residues. V gave up 0 bases and J gave up 3 bases; unmatched junction bases: 6. CDR1 SGHNT and CDR2 YYREEE come from the germline V gene (reference sequence). In nucleotides, the CDR3 is TGTGCCAGCAGCTTGGGAGCGGGAGAAGCGACAGATACGCAGTATTTT. Residues: CASSLGAGEATDTQYF.

The J gene is TRBJ1-2, the V gene TRBV28; possible D gene TRBD1, 6 bases. The length of the CDR3 is 16 residues. Trimming removed 5 bases from V and 8 bases from J, with 24 bases in between. The germline CDR1 and CDR2 sequences are MDHEN and SYDVKM. The CDR3 DNA reads as TGTGCCAGCAGTCCCTCGACAGGTGCGGTTTCGTCGGGCTACACCTTC. Its protein is CASSPSTGAVSSGYTF.

This clone was seen a single time. V usage is TRBV24-1 and J usage is TRBJ2-1; D gene uncertain. Germline lookup yields CDR1 KGHDR and CDR2 SFDVKD. The CDR3 consists of 11 residues. V was clipped by 6 bases and J by 6 bases, with 5 bases between them. CDR3 loop: CATSRPNEQFF. In DNA form, the CDR3 reads TGTGCCACCAGTCGTCCCAATGAGCAGTTCTTC.

In its sample, this clone was seen a few times. V and J are TRBV28 and TRBJ2-7; D remains unclear. V shed 0 bases and J shed 7 bases, with 10 bases lying between them. Germline lookup yields CDR1 MDHEN and CDR2 SYDVKM. This CDR3 is built from 13 residues. The CDR3, as DNA: TGTGCCAGCAGTTTATGGTCCCGGTCGGAGCAGTACTTC. Encoded protein: CASSLWSRSEQYF. Drawing the rest from reference TRBV28 and TRBJ2-7, the complete variable domain is DVKVTQSSRYLVKRTGEKVFLECVQDMDHENMFWYRQDPGLGLRLIYFSYDVKMKEKGDIPEGYSVSREKKERFSLILESASTNQTSMYLCASSLWSRSEQYFGPGTRLTVT.

The V call is TRBV30, the J call TRBJ2-7; 8 bases line up with TRBD1. The trim removed 5 bases at V and 7 bases at J, leaving 10 bases unmatched. The CDR3 has 13 amino acids. CDR1 GTSNPN and CDR2 SVGIG come from the germline V gene (reference sequence). The CDR3 protein is CAWRGTGVLEQYF. The DNA of the CDR3 is TGTGCCTGGCGGGGGACAGGAGTCCTGGAGCAGTACTTC.

This chain joins TRBV28 and TRBJ2-1, with 7 bases identical to TRBD2. Germline V gene data show CDR1 as MDHEN and CDR2 as SYDVKM. The CDR3 has 13 amino acids. Germline trimming cut 8 bases from V and 8 bases from J; bases unmatched to any gene: 9. The CDR3 is CASDSSGLYEQFF. Here the CDR3 DNA reads TGTGCCAGCGACTCTAGCGGCCTCTATGAGCAGTTCTTC.

V gene TRBV6-5 combines with J gene TRBJ1-2; weak D call: TRBD1 (6 bases). Per germline, CDR1 MNHEY and CDR2 SVGAGI. V gave up 5 bases and J gave up 7 bases, with 17 bases separating them. The CDR3 loop spans 14 amino acids. The CDR3 DNA follows: TGTGCCAGCAGTAACCCGACAGGCCCGGGTGGCTACACCTTC. Residues: CASSNPTGPGGYTF.

V usage is TRBV18 and J usage is TRBJ2-4; TRBD2 matches at 13 bases. CDR1 and CDR2 (germline): KGHSH, LQKENI. The CDR3 contains 17 residues. Unmatched junction bases numbered 4, after V lost 5 bases and J lost 0 bases. CDR3 region: CASSSLAGGPAKNIQYF. Here the CDR3 DNA reads TGTGCCAGCTCATCACTAGCGGGAGGGCCAGCCAAAAACATTCAGTACTTC.